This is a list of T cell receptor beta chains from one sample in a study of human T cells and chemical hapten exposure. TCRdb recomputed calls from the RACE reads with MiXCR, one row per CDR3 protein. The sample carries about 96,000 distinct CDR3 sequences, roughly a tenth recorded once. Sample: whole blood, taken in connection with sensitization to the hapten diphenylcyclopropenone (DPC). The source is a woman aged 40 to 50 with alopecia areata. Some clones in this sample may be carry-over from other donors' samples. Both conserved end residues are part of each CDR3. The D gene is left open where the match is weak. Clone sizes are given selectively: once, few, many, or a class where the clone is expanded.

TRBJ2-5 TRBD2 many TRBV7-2 TGTGCCAGCAGCTGGGGACTAGCGGGAGGTCCCCAGACCCAGTACTTC CASSWGLAGGPQTQYF
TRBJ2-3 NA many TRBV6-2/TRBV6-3 TGTGCCAGCAGCACCCCCCCTGGCAATCCGCAGTATTTT CASSTPPGNPQYF
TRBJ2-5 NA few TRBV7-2 TGTGCCAGCATCAGGGGGGGAGAGACCCAGTACTTC CASIRGGETQYF
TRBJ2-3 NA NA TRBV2 TGTGCCAGCAGTGAAGGTTATACGCAGTATTTT CASSEGYTQYF
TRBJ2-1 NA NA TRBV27 TGTGCCAGCGGCTCCCTCGGCGATGAGCAGTTCTTC CASGSLGDEQFF
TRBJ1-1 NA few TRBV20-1 TGCAGTGCAAGTGGACCTGACACTGAAGCTTTCTTT CSASGPDTEAFF
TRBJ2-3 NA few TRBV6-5 TGTGCCAGCACCCGCCCAGGCACAGATACGCAGTATTTT CASTRPGTDTQYF
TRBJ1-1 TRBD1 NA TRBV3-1 TGTGCCAGCCAATACCAGGGGGGCACTGAAGCTTTCTTT CASQYQGGTEAFF
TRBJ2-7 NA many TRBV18 TGTGCCAGCTCACCTCGGGACAAATCCTACGAGCAGTACTTC CASSPRDKSYEQYF
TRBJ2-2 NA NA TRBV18 TGTGCCAGCTCACCACCGGCGCGGGCAACCACCGGGGAGCTGTTTTTT CASSPPARATTGELFF
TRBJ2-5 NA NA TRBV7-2 TGTGCCAGCAGCTTAGTGTCGGCCGAGACCCAGTACTTC CASSLVSAETQYF
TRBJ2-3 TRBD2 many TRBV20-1 TGCAGTGCCAGCCAACTAGCGGGGGCAGATACGCAGTATTTT CSASQLAGADTQYF
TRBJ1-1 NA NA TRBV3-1 TGTGCCAGCAGCCCGGGACACGCGAACACTGAAGCTTTCTTT CASSPGHANTEAFF
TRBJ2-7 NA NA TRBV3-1 TGTGCCAGCAGCCAAGACAGGTCCTACGAGCAGTACTTC CASSQDRSYEQYF
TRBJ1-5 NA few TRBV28 TGTGCCAGCAGTTTATATCCCTGGCAGTTTCGGGGCAATCAGCCCCAGCATTTT CASSLYPWQFRGNQPQHF
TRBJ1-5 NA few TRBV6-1 TGTGCCAGCAGTGAGGCAGGTCTGGATCAGCCCCAGCATTTT CASSEAGLDQPQHF
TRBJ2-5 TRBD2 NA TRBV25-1 TGTGCCAGCAGTATACTAGCGGGAGGGTCGGAGACCCAGTACTTC CASSILAGGSETQYF
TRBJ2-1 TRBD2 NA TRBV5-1 TGCGCCAGCAGCTTGGCCGGGACTAGCGCCCTCAATGAGCAGTTCTTC CASSLAGTSALNEQFF
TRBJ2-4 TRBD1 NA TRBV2 TGTGCCAGCAGATTTGACAGGGAGCAGGCCAAAAACATTCAGTACTTC CASRFDREQAKNIQYF
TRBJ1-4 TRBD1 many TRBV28 TGTGCCAGCAGTTACCGGGGACAGGGCCCCTTTAATGAAAAACTGTTTTTT CASSYRGQGPFNEKLFF
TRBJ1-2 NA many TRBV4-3 TGCGCCAGCAGCCAAGATATGTCCCGGGGCTACACCTTC CASSQDMSRGYTF
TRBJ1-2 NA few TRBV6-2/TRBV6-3 TGTGCCAGCCTGCCAACCGGGAGCTATGGCTACACCTTC CASLPTGSYGYTF
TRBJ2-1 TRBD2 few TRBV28 TGTGCCAGCAGTTCAAGCGGGGGCCCCTACAATGAGCAGTTCTTC CASSSSGGPYNEQFF
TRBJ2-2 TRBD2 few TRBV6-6 TGTGCCAGCAGTGACTCTCAAGCGGGACTAGCGTCAGTCGGGGAGCTGTTTTTT CASSDSQAGLASVGELFF
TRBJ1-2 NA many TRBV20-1 TGCAGTGCTAATTACGGAGGGTTGGGCTACACCTTC CSANYGGLGYTF
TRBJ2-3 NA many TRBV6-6 TGTGCCAGCAGCAGGGCGTCTAGCACAGATACGCAGTATTTT CASSRASSTDTQYF
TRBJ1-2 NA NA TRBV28 TGTGCCAGCAGGTATCCTGACAGTGCATATGGCTACACCTTC CASRYPDSAYGYTF
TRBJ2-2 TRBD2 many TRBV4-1 TGCGCCAGCAGCCCCTTGGCGGGAGGAGGTACCGGGGAGCTGTTTTTT CASSPLAGGGTGELFF
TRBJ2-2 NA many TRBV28 TGTGCCAGCAGGACCCCGAGGGTAGTTCAGACCACCGGGGAGCTGTTTTTT CASRTPRVVQTTGELFF
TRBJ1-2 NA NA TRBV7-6 TGTGCCAGCAGCCCTATGGCAGGCTACCATGGCTACACCTTC CASSPMAGYHGYTF
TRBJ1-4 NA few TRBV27 TGTGCCAGCAGTTTGGGGCTTTTTACTAATGAAAAACTGTTTTTT CASSLGLFTNEKLFF
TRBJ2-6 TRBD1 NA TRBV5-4 TGTGCCAGCAGCGGGGACAGGGGGTTCAGCTCTGGGGCCAACGTCCTGACTTTC CASSGDRGFSSGANVLTF
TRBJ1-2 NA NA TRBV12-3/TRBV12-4 TGTGCCAGCAGTTATTCGTCCGGGGCGCCTGGCTACACCTTC CASSYSSGAPGYTF
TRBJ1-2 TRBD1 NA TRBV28 TGTGCCAGCAACAGGGGGACTAATGGCTACACCTTC CASNRGTNGYTF
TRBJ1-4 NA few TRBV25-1 TGTGCCAGCAGGGAATTGGGGGCAACTAATGAAAAACTGTTTTTT CASRELGATNEKLFF
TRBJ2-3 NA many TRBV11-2 TGTGCCAGCAGCTTACGACTCGGGACAGATACGCAGTATTTT CASSLRLGTDTQYF
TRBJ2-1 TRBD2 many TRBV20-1 TGCAGTGCTCCAAGACTAGCGGGAGGAGGTTACAATGAGCAGTTCTTC CSAPRLAGGGYNEQFF
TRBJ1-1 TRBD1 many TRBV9 TGTGCCAGCAGCCCCTACCTCGACAGGGAGAGAGCTTTCTTT CASSPYLDRERAFF
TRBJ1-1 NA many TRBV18 TGTGCCAGCTCACGGCGCGGGGCAATGAACACTGAAGCTTTCTTT CASSRRGAMNTEAFF
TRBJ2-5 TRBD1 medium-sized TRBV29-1 TGCAGCGTTCTCGGGACAGAAGACCAAGAGACCCAGTACTTC CSVLGTEDQETQYF
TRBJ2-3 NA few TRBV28 TGTGCCAGCATGGGCGGGGGCTTTGGTCGAACGCAGTATTTT CASMGGGFGRTQYF
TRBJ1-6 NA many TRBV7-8 TGTGCCAGCAGCCAACAGCCACAGTATTCACCCCTCCACTTT CASSQQPQYSPLHF
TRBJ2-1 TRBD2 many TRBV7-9 TGTGCCAGCAGCTTAGGCGGGGGGAATGAGCAGTTCTTC CASSLGGGNEQFF
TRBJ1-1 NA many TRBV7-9 TGTGCCAGCAGCTTACGCAGTCAGAACACTGAAGCTTTCTTT CASSLRSQNTEAFF
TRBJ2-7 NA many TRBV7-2 TGTGCCAGCAGCTTAGACCCAGGCTACGAGCAGTACTTC CASSLDPGYEQYF
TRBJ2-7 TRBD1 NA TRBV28 TGTGCCAGCAGTCCGGCCGGGACAGAAATCCACGAGCAGTACTTC CASSPAGTEIHEQYF
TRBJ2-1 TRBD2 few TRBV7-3 TGTGCCAGCAGCTTACTCCCTTTAGCGGGGGCCTCCTACAATGAGCAGTTCTTC CASSLLPLAGASYNEQFF
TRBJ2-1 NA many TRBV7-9 TGTGCCAGCAGAGTCGGCAGTAACCCTTTTATTTACAATGAGCAGTTCTTC CASRVGSNPFIYNEQFF
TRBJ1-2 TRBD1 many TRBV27 TGTGCCAGCAGTTTATCGATGGGGACAGGGGGCTACTATGGCTACACCTTC CASSLSMGTGGYYGYTF
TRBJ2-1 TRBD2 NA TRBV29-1 TGCAGCGTTCAACTAGCGGGAAGGAATGAGCAGTTCTTC CSVQLAGRNEQFF
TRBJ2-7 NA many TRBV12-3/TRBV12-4 TGTGCCAGCAGTACCCGCCAGCCGACGGAGCAGTACTTC CASSTRQPTEQYF
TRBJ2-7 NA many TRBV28 TGTGCCAGCAGTTCCTACCGAGGGTCCTACGAGCAGTACTTC CASSSYRGSYEQYF
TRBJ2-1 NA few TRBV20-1 TGCAGTGCTAGAGATGGGCTCAGTGAGCAGTTCTTC CSARDGLSEQFF
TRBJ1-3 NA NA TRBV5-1 TGCGCCAGCAGTATGGGGCACGGAAACACCATATATTTT CASSMGHGNTIYF
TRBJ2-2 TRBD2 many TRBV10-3 TGTGCCATCGGGGCCCCAGCGGGATTCGTCACCGGGGAGCTGTTTTTT CAIGAPAGFVTGELFF